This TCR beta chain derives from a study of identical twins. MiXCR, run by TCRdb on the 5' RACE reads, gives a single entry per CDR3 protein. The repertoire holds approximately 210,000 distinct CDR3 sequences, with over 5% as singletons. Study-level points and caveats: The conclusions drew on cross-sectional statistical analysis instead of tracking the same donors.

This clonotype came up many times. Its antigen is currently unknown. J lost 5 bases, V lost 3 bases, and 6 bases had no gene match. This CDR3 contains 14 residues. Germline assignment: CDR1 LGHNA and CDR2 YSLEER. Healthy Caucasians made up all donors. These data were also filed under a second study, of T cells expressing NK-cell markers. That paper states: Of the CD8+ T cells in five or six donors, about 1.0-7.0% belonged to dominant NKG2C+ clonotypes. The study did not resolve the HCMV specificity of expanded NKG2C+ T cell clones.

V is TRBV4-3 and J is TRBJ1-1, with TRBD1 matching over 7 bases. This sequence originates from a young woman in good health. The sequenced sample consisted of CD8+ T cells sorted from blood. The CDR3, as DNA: TGCGCCAGCAGCCACAGACAGGGTAGGACTGAAGCTTTCTTT. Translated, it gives CASSHRQGRTEAFF.